These 20 T cell receptor beta chains came from one sample sequenced in a study of cytomegalovirus exposure and HLA in healthy donors (dated by TCRdb to the late 2010s). Libraries were constructed by the immunoSEQ multiplex PCR assay. For the multiplex PCR, a mixture combining 60 forward primers for TCR Vbeta segments and 13 reverse primers for TCR Jbeta segments was used. Imported from immuneACCESS, the table was reduced by TCRdb to in-frame sequences with V and J called. These copies leave out some clones; in studies compared against another copy, an unresolved V gene accounts for under half, and the cause of the remainder is not known. Recorded for this sample are around 72,000 clones; roughly four fifths of them occurred a single time. The ten most abundant clones make up less than 7.5% of the sample. The sequencing sample was made of PBMCs. Source of these receptors: a man over 45 in good health and CMV-seronegative.

The rearrangement links TRBV6-4 to TRBJ2-7; 10 bases match TRBD1. CDR3 length: 16 residues. Germline loops: CDR1 MRHNA, CDR2 SNTAGT. J lost 2 bases, V lost 6 bases, and 10 bases had no gene match. In DNA, the CDR3 is TGTGCCAGCAGAGCCCGGGACAGGGGAATTGCCTACGAGCAGTACTTC. Encoded protein: CASRARDRGIAYEQYF.

V and J are TRBV28 and TRBJ1-1; the D is unclear. Deletions cut 3 bases from V and 1 base from J, with 6 bases between. CDR3 length equals 13 residues. From germline, CDR1 is MDHEN and CDR2 SYDVKM. In DNA form, the CDR3 reads TGTGCCAGCAGTTTCGTAGAGAACACTGAAGCTTTCTTT. Amino acid sequence: CASSFVENTEAFF.

The chain recombines TRBV5-1 with TRBJ2-5; D is perhaps TRBD1 (6 bases). The ends were cut back, 0 bases at V and 4 bases at J, with 10 bases in the middle. Germline V CDR1 and CDR2: SGHRS, YFSETQ. This CDR3 contains 14 residues. The CDR3 DNA reads as TGCGCCAGCAGCTTGGGGGGGCTCGGAGAGACCCAGTACTTC. This gives the protein CASSLGGLGETQYF. The whole variable domain, remainder taken from reference TRBV5-1 and TRBJ2-5, is KAGVTQTPRYLIKTRGQQVTLSCSPISGHRSVSWYQQTPGQGLQFLFEYFSETQRNKGNFPGRFSGRQFSNSRSEMNVSTLELGDSALYLCASSLGGLGETQYFGPGTRLLVL.

There are a few counts of this clone. V and J are TRBV13 and TRBJ2-3; 11 bases are a match to TRBD2. The ends lost 1 base at V and 4 bases at J; junction bases unmatched: 4. Germline CDR1 and CDR2: PRHDT and FYEKMQ (reference sequence). This CDR3 has 16 amino acids. The CDR3 reads CASSLVAGGPADTQYF. For the CDR3, the DNA is TGTGCCAGCAGCTTAGTAGCGGGAGGGCCTGCAGATACGCAGTATTTT.

The rearrangement links TRBV11-2 to TRBJ1-2; D gene ambiguous. Trimming shortened V by 3 bases and J by 8 bases, and 10 bases separated the two germline ends. Per germline, CDR1 SGHAT and CDR2 FQNNGV. The CDR3 is 12 amino acids. The CDR3, as DNA: TGTGCCAGCAGCTTTCCCCGAGGCGGCTACACCTTC. Translation gives CASSFPRGGYTF.

The chain links TRBV9 to TRBJ2-6, with D tentatively TRBD1 (6 bases). The CDR3 sequence is 18 residues long. Germline CDR1 reads SGDLS; CDR2 reads YYNGEE. Trimming took 5 bases from V and 4 from J, leaving 22 bases between them. The CDR3 protein is CASRRSGQGRLGANVLTF. The CDR3 region has the DNA TGTGCCAGCAGGAGGTCGGGGCAGGGGCGACTCGGGGCCAACGTCCTGACTTTC.

This clone appeared once. The chain carries TRBV27 and TRBJ2-1, with D maybe TRBD2 (5 bases). This CDR3 is built from 14 residues. CDR1 is MNHEY and CDR2 is SMNVEV in the germline V gene (reference sequence). V lost 0 bases to trimming and J lost 8 bases, with 11 bases between them. The CDR3 sequence is CASSLSTYGDEQFF. CDR3 sequence (DNA): TGTGCCAGCAGTTTATCAACCTACGGGGATGAGCAGTTCTTC.

V usage is TRBV28 and J usage is TRBJ2-7; 12 positions match TRBD2. The J segment lost 5 bases and the V segment lost 5 bases, leaving 7 bases of the junction unmatched. There are 15 residues in the CDR3. Germline V gene data show CDR1 as MDHEN and CDR2 as SYDVKM. This chain's CDR3 is CASSPRLAGVHEQYF. In DNA, the CDR3 is TGTGCCAGCAGTCCGCGACTAGCGGGAGTCCACGAGCAGTACTTC.

The chain is built from TRBV14 and TRBJ1-4; D not certain. CDR3 length: 15 amino acids. Trimming pared 5 bases from V and 0 bases from J, leaving 10 bases between. Germline-derived CDR1 and CDR2 are SGHDN and FVKESK. This CDR3 is CASSSNRATNEKLFF. DNA for the CDR3: TGTGCCAGCAGCTCCAACAGAGCAACTAATGAAAAACTGTTTTTT.

The chain combines TRBV5-8 with TRBJ2-1; 8 bases are shared with TRBD2. V lost 0 bases and J lost 5; bases outside the gene matches: 10. This CDR3 is built from 17 residues. Germline V gene sequence: CDR1 SGHTS, CDR2 YDEGEE. The DNA of the CDR3 is TGTGCCAGCAGCTTGGGCAGCAGCGGGAGTAGAAACAATGAGCAGTTCTTC. Its protein is CASSLGSSGSRNNEQFF.

This clone was observed a few times. Here the CDR3 reads CASSQHRGPAKNIQYF. CDR3 bases: TGTGCCAGCAGCCAACACAGGGGGCCGGCCAAAAACATTCAGTACTTC. The V gene is TRBV4-2, the J gene TRBJ2-4; 9 nucleotides agree with TRBD1. V was pared by 2 bases and J by 1 base, with 3 bases of the junction left unmatched. Per the germline V gene, CDR1 is LGHNA and CDR2 is YNFKEQ. There are 16 residues in the CDR3.

This clone appeared once. This chain connects TRBV27 to TRBJ1-1, with 8 bases matching TRBD1. V gave up 3 bases and J gave up 4 bases; unmatched junction bases: 1. This CDR3 comprises 13 residues. CDR1 and CDR2 from the germline V gene are MNHEY and SMNVEV (reference sequence). CDR3 sequence reads: CASSFTGGTEAFF. The CDR3 DNA sequence: TGTGCCAGCAGTTTTACAGGGGGCACTGAAGCTTTCTTT.

The chain combines TRBV19 with TRBJ1-5; the D is unclear. Trimming removed 7 bases from V and 5 bases from J, with 12 bases in between. CDR3 size: 13 residues. Germline CDR1 LNHDA, CDR2 SQIVND (reference sequence). The chain's CDR3 is CASIGRPYQPQHF. CDR3 bases: TGTGCCAGTATCGGCAGGCCCTATCAGCCCCAGCATTTT.

The gene calls are TRBV4-1 and TRBJ1-4; D not certain. The length of the CDR3 is 15 residues. V was shortened by 4 bases and J by 4 bases, with 13 bases between the two germline ends. Germline CDR1 MGHRA, CDR2 YSYEKL. CDR3 sequence reads: CASSPPRVGNEKLFF. The CDR3 region has the DNA TGCGCCAGCAGCCCGCCGCGGGTTGGTAATGAAAAACTGTTTTTT.

The rearrangement links TRBV29-1 to TRBJ1-1; D not resolved. Germline V gene data show CDR1 as SQVTM and CDR2 as ANQGSEA. Trimming left V 6 bases short and J 10 bases short, with 21 bases between. This CDR3 region has 13 residues. CDR3 nucleotide sequence: TGCAGCGTACTAGGACCCACTCAAAGCGGAGCTTTCTTT. It specifies CSVLGPTQSGAFF.

For this clone: At one boundary the junction diverges from the germline segment, which might be a read error. This chain links TRBV30 with TRBJ2-3; the match to TRBD1 covers 10 bases. In germline, CDR1 is GTSNPN, CDR2 SVGIG (reference sequence). The CDR3 totals 13 residues. The DNA for the CDR3 is TGTGCCTGGGGGACAGGGGAGGCAGATACGCAGTGTTTT. This translates into CAWGTGEADTQCF.

This sequence joins TRBV5-5 and TRBJ1-5, with 8 bases that match TRBD1. The V segment lost 7 bases and the J segment 6 bases; nucleotides outside the gene matches: 6. Germline V gene data show CDR1 as SGHKS and CDR2 as YYEKEE (reference sequence). This CDR3 has 13 amino acids. The CDR3 nucleotides read TGTGCCAGCCATGACAGGGGAGGTCAGCCCCAGCATTTT. Translating it yields CASHDRGGQPQHF.

The count of this clone is one. This chain uses TRBV5-4 with TRBJ2-5; 9 bases fit TRBD2. There are 14 residues in the CDR3. V gave up 6 bases and J gave up 5 bases; unmatched junction bases: 8. The germline CDR1 and CDR2 sequences are SGHNT and YYREEE (reference sequence). As DNA, the CDR3 is TGTGCCAGCAAGGTAGCGGGGGAAGGGGAGACCCAGTACTTC. As protein: CASKVAGEGETQYF.

The V gene is TRBV2, the J gene TRBJ1-1; no reliable D call. Germline-derived CDR1 and CDR2 are SNHLY and FYNNEI. This CDR3 region has 13 residues. Trimming left V 9 bases short and J 2 bases short, with 13 bases between. The CDR3 region is CARRQKANTEAFF. The CDR3, as DNA: TGTGCCAGACGACAAAAAGCCAACACTGAAGCTTTCTTT.

The V gene is TRBV9, the J gene TRBJ2-1; D is uncertain. CDR1 SGDLS and CDR2 YYNGEE come from the germline V gene. The CDR3 consists of 14 residues. With 0 bases removed from V and 3 bases from J, the gap between germline ends came to 7 bases. CDR3 sequence: CASSVAGLYNEQFF. CDR3 coding DNA: TGTGCCAGCAGCGTAGCTGGCCTCTACAATGAGCAGTTCTTC.